This T cell receptor (beta chain) was identified in a study of blood T cell repertoires in COVID-19. Study-level background: Acute-phase and convalescent COVID-19 samples originated in the United States, Italy and Spain. T cells, B-cell-depleted T cells, or PBMCs provided the cDNA or gDNA that served as material.

The assay was immunoSEQ multiplex PCR, and TCRdb's table has in-frame clones only and misses some. The data show 160,000 or so clones, with 80% to 90% seen just once and about 2.5% held by the top ten. V was cut by 3 bases and J by 3 bases, with 9 bases left in between. CDR3 size: 14 residues. Germline V lookup: CDR1 LNHDA, CDR2 SQIVND (reference sequence). The rearrangement links TRBV19 to TRBJ1-5; TRBD1 might be the D (5 bases). The TCR comes from a woman aged 70-85 years with acute or convalescent COVID-19. The material sequenced was peripheral blood. The CDR3 DNA reads as TGTGCCAGTAGTATCGGGGGTAACAATCAGCCCCAGCATTTT. Amino acids: CASSIGGNNQPQHF.